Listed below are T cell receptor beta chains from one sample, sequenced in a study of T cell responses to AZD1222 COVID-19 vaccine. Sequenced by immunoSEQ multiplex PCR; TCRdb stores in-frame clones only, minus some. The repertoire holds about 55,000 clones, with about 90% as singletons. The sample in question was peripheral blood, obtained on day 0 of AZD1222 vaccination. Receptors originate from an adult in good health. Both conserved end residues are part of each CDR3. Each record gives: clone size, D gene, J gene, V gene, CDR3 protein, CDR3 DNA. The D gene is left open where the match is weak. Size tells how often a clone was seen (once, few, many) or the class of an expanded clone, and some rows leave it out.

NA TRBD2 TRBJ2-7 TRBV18 CASSPRLAGGSYEQYF TGTGCCAGCTCACCCCGACTAGCGGGAGGGTCCTACGAGCAGTACTTC
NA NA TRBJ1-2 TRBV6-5 CASSYSSGSNYGYTF TGTGCCAGCAGTTACTCGAGTGGCAGCAACTATGGCTACACCTTC
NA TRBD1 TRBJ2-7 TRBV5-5 CASSPGTVQQYF TGTGCCAGCAGCCCCGGGACAGTCCAGCAGTACTTC
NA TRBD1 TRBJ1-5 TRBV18 CASSPYGTGGARPQHF TGTGCCAGCTCACCATACGGGACAGGGGGAGCCCGGCCCCAGCATTTT
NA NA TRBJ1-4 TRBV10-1 CASSGGATNEKLFF TGCGCCAGCAGTGGAGGTGCGACTAATGAAAAACTGTTTTTT
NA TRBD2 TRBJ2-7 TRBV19 CASSIGRGAIEQYF TGTGCCAGTAGTATCGGGCGGGGGGCGATTGAGCAGTACTTC
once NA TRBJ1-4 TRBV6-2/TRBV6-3 CASSYSVPRGEKLFF TGTGCCAGCAGTTACTCGGTGCCTCGGGGGGAAAAACTGTTTTTT
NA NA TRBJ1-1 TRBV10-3 CAIRGQQNTEAFF TGTGCCATCAGAGGACAGCAGAACACTGAAGCTTTCTTT
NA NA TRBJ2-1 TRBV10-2 CARPRDEGIFVNEQFF TGCGCCAGACCCCGGGACGAGGGAATCTTCGTTAATGAGCAGTTCTTC
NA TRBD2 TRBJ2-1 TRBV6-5 CASRMTGTSGYEQFF TGTGCCAGCAGGATGACCGGGACTAGCGGGTATGAGCAGTTCTTC
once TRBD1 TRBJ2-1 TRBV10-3 CAISELTGAHNEQFF TGTGCCATCAGTGAGTTGACAGGGGCGCATAATGAGCAGTTCTTC
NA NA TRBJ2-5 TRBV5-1 CASSPFPALGETQYF TGCGCCAGCAGCCCCTTCCCGGCTTTGGGGGAGACCCAGTACTTC
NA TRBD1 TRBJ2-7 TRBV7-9 CASSLRDRVEQYF TGTGCCAGCAGCTTAAGGGACAGGGTCGAGCAGTACTTC
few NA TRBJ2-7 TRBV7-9 CASSLALDYEQYF TGTGCCAGCAGCCTAGCCCTTGACTACGAGCAGTACTTC
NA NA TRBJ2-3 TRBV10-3 CAISDKRAKDTQYF TGTGCCATCAGTGACAAGCGGGCAAAAGATACGCAGTATTTT
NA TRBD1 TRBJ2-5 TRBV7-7 CASSPGTGGQETQYF TGTGCTAGCAGCCCGGGGACAGGGGGTCAAGAGACCCAGTACTTC
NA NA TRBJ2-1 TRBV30 CARLTDNEQFF TGTGCCCGTCTCACAGACAATGAGCAGTTCTTC
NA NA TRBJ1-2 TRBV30 CAWRDLRGGYTF TGTGCCTGGAGGGACCTCCGGGGTGGCTACACCTTC
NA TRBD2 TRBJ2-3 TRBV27 CASSPGLAGGTDTQYF TGTGCCAGCAGCCCCGGACTAGCGGGTGGCACAGATACGCAGTATTTT
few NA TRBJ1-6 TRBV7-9 CASSFFQVGGNSPLHF TGTGCCAGCAGCTTCTTTCAGGTGGGCGGGAATTCACCCCTCCACTTT
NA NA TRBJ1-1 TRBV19 CASKGAQGSEAFF TGTGCCAGTAAAGGTGCGCAGGGGTCTGAAGCTTTCTTT
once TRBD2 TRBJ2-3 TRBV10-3 CAISDPGLEAGPPSTDTQYF TGTGCCATCAGTGATCCGGGACTAGAAGCCGGACCGCCTAGCACAGATACGCAGTATTTT
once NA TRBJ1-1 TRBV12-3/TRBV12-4 CASRRQINTEAFF TGTGCCAGCAGACGACAGATAAACACTGAAGCTTTCTTT
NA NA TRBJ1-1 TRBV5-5 CASSLSAGVMNTEAFF TGTGCCAGCAGCTTAAGCGCAGGGGTCATGAACACTGAAGCTTTCTTT
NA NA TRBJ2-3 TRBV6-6 CASSNTASDTQYF TGTGCCAGCAGTAACACAGCGTCAGATACGCAGTATTTT
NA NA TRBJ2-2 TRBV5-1 CASSSLEVWSNTGELFF TGCGCCAGCAGCTCGTTGGAGGTTTGGTCGAACACCGGGGAGCTGTTTTTT
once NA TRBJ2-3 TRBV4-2 CASSPYWGTDTQYF TGTGCCAGCAGCCCCTATTGGGGCACAGATACGCAGTATTTT
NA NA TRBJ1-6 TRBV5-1 CASSLTGDWAYNSPLHF TGCGCCAGCAGCTTGACCGGGGACTGGGCCTATAATTCACCCCTCCACTTT
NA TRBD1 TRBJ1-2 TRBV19 CASNPGQGASYGYTF TGTGCCAGTAACCCGGGACAGGGGGCCTCCTATGGCTACACCTTC
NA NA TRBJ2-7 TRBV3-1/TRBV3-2 CASSQERGLYF TGTGCCAGCAGCCAAGAAAGAGGACTGTACTTC
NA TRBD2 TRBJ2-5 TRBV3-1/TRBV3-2 CASSQGTSGTRETQYF TGTGCCAGCAGCCAAGGGACTAGCGGGACACGGGAGACCCAGTACTTC
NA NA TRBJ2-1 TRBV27 CASSLLPPPSSYNEQFF TGTGCCAGCAGTTTATTGCCTCCCCCAAGCTCCTACAATGAGCAGTTCTTC
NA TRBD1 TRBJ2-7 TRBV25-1 CASSVNTGAWFEQYF TGTGCCAGCAGTGTAAACACAGGGGCCTGGTTCGAGCAGTACTTC
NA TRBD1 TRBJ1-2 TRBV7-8 CASSLLGGQGAIYGYTF TGTGCCAGCAGCTTATTGGGTGGACAGGGGGCAATTTATGGCTACACCTTC
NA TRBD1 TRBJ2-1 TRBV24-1 CATSIGTALSYNEQFF TGTGCCACCAGTATCGGGACAGCTTTATCCTACAATGAGCAGTTCTTC
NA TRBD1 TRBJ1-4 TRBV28 CASSLWGQGNEKLFF TGTGCCAGCAGTTTATGGGGACAGGGTAATGAAAAACTGTTTTTT
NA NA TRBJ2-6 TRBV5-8 CASSLAGSGANVLTF TGTGCCAGCAGCTTGGCCGGCTCTGGGGCCAACGTCCTGACTTTC
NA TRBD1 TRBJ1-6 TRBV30 CAWDRDDSPLHF TGTGCCTGGGACAGGGACGATTCACCCCTCCACTTT
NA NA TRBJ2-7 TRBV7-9 CASSSRDGLYEQYF TGTGCCAGCAGCTCCCGGGACGGACTCTACGAGCAGTACTTC
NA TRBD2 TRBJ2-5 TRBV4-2 CASSQAGGREETQYF TGTGCCAGCAGCCAAGCTGGCGGGAGGGAAGAGACCCAGTACTTC
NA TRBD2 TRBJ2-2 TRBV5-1 CASLPHGGRAPGELFF TGCGCCAGCCTACCCCACGGCGGGAGGGCCCCCGGGGAGCTGTTTTTT
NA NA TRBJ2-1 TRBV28 CASSRSESNEQFF TGTGCCAGCAGCCGAAGCGAATCCAATGAGCAGTTCTTC
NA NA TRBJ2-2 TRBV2 CASSEGIGELFF TGTGCCAGCAGTGAAGGCATCGGGGAGCTGTTTTTT
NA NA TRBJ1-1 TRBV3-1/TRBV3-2 CASSPAGGTEAFF TGTGCCAGCAGCCCTGCGGGGGGCACTGAAGCTTTCTTT
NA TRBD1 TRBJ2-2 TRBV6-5 CASMDRGAPGELFF TGTGCCAGCATGGACAGGGGGGCCCCCGGGGAGCTGTTTTTT
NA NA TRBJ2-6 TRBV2 CASSLKGTGANVLTF TGTGCCAGCAGCCTGAAGGGGACTGGGGCCAACGTCCTGACTTTC
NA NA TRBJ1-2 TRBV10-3 CASAGPKRGGYTF TGTGCCAGCGCTGGACCCAAAAGAGGAGGCTACACCTTC
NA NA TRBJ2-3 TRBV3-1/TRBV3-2 CASSLIGESATQYF TGTGCCAGCAGCCTCATTGGGGAGTCTGCTACGCAGTATTTT
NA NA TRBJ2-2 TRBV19 CASRSWGEDTGELFF TGTGCCAGTAGGTCCTGGGGGGAAGACACCGGGGAGCTGTTTTTT
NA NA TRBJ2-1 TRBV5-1 CASSLVEMVTGEQFF TGCGCCAGCAGCTTAGTGGAAATGGTAACCGGTGAGCAGTTCTTC
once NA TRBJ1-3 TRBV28 CASKGINSGNTIYF TGCGCTTCGAAGGGCATTAACTCTGGAAACACCATATATTTT
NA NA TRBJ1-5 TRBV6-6 CASRGRYQPQHF TGTGCCAGCAGGGGACGGTATCAGCCCCAGCATTTT
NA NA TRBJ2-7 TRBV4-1 CASSQASIADPYEQYF TGCGCCAGCAGCCAAGCGTCAATAGCGGACCCCTACGAGCAGTACTTC